The 2 T cell receptor beta chains presented below share a single source sample, sequenced in a study of early T cells in non-severe SARS-CoV-2 infection. TCRdb re-derived calls from the 5' RACE reads in MiXCR, one entry per CDR3 protein. The repertoire consists of 53,000 or so distinct CDR3 sequences, with more than 6.5% occurring once and the leading ten covering roughly 5%. Sequenced sample: whole blood. These receptors were taken from an adult who was a healthcare worker with PCR-confirmed SARS-CoV-2 infection or an uninfected control (not recorded which).

This clonotype was seen more than once but under ten times. The J gene is TRBJ2-1, the V gene TRBV18; 11 nucleotides align to TRBD1. The CDR3 is 14 amino acids. Losses at the gene ends were 4 bases for V and 8 bases for J; bases not matched to a gene: 4. Germline CDR1 reads KGHSH; CDR2 reads LQKENI. The CDR3 region has the DNA TGTGCCAGCTCACTGGACAGGGGGCGGGATGAGCAGTTCTTC. This encodes CASSLDRGRDEQFF.

There are a few counts of this clonotype. The gene calls are TRBV30 and TRBJ2-1, with 7 bases matching TRBD1. Germline CDR1 reads GTSNPN; CDR2 reads SVGIG (reference sequence). The CDR3 is 13 amino acids. Trimming cost V 5 bases and J 5 bases; bases outside gene matches: 6. CDR3 nucleotide sequence: TGTGCCTGGGCGAGGGGGCGGGACAATGAGCAGTTCTTC. Translation gives CAWARGRDNEQFF. Full variable domain (missing parts from reference TRBV30 and TRBJ2-1): SQTIHQWPATLVQPVGSPLSLECTVEGTSNPNLYWYRQAAGRGLQLLFYSVGIGQISSEVPQNLSASRPQDRQFILSSKKLLLSDSGFYLCAWARGRDNEQFFGPGTRLTVL.